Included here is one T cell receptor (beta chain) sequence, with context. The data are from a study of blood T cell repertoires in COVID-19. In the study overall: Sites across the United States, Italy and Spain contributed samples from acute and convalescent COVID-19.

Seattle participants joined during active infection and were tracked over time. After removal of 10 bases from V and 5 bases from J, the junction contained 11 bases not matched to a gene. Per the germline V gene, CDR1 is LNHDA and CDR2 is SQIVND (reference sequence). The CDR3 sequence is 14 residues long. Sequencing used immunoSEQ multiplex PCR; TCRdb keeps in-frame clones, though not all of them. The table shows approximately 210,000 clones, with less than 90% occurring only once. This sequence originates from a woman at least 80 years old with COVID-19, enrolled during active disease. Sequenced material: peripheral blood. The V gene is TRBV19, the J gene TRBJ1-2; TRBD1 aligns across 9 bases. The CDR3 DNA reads TGTGCCACCAAACGGGACAGGGAAGGGTATGGCTACACCTTC. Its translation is CATKRDREGYGYTF.